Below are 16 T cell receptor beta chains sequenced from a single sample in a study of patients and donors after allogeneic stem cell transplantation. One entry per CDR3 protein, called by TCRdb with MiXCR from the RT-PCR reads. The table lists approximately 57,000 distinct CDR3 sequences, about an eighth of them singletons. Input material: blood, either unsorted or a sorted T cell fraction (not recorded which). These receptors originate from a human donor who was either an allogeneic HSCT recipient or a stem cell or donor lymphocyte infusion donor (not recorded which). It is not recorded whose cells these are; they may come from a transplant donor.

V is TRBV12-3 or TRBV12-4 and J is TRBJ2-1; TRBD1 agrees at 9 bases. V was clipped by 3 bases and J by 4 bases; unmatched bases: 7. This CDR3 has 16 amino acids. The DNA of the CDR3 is TGTGCCAGCAGTTTGGCAAGGACAGGGGTATACAATGAGCAGTTCTTC. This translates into CASSLARTGVYNEQFF.

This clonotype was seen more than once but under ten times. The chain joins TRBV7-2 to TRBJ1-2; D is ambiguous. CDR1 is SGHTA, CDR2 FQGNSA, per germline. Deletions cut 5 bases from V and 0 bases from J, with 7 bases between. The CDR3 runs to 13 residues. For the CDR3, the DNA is TGTGCCAGCAGCCCCGGGGCTAACTATGGCTACACCTTC. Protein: CASSPGANYGYTF.

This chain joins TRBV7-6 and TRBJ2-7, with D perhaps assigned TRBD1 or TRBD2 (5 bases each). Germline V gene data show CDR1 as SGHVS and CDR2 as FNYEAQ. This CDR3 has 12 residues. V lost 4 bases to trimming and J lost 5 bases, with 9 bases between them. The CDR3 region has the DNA TGTGCCAGCAGCTCCGGGACCCACGAGCAGTACTTC. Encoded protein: CASSSGTHEQYF.

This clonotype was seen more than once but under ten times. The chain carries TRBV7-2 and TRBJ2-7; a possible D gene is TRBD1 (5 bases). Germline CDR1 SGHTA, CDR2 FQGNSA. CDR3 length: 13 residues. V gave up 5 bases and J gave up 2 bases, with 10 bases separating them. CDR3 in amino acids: CASSPPTAYEQYF. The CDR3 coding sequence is TGTGCCAGCAGCCCTCCGACAGCCTACGAGCAGTACTTC.

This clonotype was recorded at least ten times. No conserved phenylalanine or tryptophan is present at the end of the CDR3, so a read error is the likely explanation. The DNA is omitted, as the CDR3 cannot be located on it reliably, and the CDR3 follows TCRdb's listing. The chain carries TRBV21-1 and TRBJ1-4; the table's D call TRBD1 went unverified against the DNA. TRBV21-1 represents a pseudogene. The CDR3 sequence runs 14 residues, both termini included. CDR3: CASSKRQGAEGPGA.

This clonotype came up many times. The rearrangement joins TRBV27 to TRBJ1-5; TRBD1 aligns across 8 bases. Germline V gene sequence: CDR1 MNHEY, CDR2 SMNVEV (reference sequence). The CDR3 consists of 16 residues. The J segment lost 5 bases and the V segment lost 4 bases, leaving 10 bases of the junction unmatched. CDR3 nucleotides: TGTGCCAGCAGTTCTACCGGGACAGGTAGTTATCAGCCCCAGCATTTT. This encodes CASSSTGTGSYQPQHF.

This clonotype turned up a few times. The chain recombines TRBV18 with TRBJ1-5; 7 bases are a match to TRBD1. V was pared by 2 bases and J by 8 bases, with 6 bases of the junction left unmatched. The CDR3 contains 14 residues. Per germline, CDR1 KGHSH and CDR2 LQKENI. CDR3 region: CASSPGQGVKPQHF. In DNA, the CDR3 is TGTGCCAGCTCACCAGGGCAGGGGGTCAAGCCCCAGCATTTT.

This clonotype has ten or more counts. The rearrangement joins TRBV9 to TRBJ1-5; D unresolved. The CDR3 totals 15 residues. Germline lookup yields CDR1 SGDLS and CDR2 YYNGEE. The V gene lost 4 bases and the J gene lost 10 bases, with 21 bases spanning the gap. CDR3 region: CASSPTFGYGQPQHF. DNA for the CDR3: TGTGCCAGCAGCCCGACGTTCGGATATGGTCAACCCCAGCATTTT.

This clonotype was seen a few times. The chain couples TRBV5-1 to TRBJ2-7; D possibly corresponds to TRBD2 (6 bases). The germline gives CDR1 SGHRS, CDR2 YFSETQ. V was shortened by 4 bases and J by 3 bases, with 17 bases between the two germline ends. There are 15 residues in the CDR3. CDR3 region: CASSGLMAGYYEQYF. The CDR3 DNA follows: TGCGCCAGCAGCGGACTAATGGCGGGCTACTACGAGCAGTACTTC.

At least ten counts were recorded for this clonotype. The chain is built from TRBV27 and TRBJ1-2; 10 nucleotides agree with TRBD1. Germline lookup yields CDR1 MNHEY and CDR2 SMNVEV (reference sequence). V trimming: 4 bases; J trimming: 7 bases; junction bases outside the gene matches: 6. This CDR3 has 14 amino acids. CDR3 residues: CASSSTGGAGGYTF. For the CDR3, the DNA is TGTGCCAGCAGTTCGACAGGGGGCGCGGGTGGCTACACCTTC.

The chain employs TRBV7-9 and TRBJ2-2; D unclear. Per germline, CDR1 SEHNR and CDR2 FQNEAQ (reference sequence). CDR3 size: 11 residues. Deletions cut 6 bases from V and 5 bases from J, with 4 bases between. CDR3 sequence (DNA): TGTGCCAGCAGAATTACCGGGGAGCTGTTTTTT. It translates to CASRITGELFF.

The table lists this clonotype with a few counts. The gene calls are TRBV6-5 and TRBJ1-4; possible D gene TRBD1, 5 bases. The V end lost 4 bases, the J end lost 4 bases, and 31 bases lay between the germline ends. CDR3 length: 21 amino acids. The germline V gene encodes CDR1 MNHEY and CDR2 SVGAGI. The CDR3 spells CASSSTLPGLGPQGRNEKLFF. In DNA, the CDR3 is TGTGCCAGCAGTTCCACTCTTCCAGGGTTAGGGCCTCAGGGACGTAATGAAAAACTGTTTTTT.

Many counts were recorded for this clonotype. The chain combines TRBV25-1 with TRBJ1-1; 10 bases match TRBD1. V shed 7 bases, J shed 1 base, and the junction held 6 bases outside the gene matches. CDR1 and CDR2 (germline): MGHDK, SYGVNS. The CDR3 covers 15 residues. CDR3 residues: CASKDRGGRNTEAFF. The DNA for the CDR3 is TGTGCCAGCAAGGACAGGGGGGGTAGGAACACTGAAGCTTTCTTT.

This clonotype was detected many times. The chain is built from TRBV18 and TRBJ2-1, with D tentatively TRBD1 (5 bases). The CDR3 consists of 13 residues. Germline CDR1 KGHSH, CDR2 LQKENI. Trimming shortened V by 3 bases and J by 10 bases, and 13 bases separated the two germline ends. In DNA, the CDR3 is TGTGCCAGCTCACCGGGGCCGGCACGGGAGCAGTTCTTC. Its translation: CASSPGPAREQFF. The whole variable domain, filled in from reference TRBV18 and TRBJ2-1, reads NAGVMQNPRHLVRRRGQEARLRCSPMKGHSHVYWYRQLPEEGLKFMVYLQKENIIDESGMPKERFSAEFPKEGPSILRIQQVVRGDSAAYFCASSPGPAREQFFGPGTRLTVL.

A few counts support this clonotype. The CDR3 is CASSVQASGQETQYF. CDR3 in DNA: TGCGCCAGCAGCGTTCAGGCTAGCGGACAAGAGACCCAGTACTTC. V is TRBV5-1 and J is TRBJ2-5, with 7 bases aligning to TRBD2. Trimming cost V 4 bases and J 2 bases; bases outside gene matches: 8. The CDR3 runs to 15 residues. Germline V lookup: CDR1 SGHRS, CDR2 YFSETQ. Complete variable domain (other parts from reference TRBV5-1 and TRBJ2-5): KAGVTQTPRYLIKTRGQQVTLSCSPISGHRSVSWYQQTPGQGLQFLFEYFSETQRNKGNFPGRFSGRQFSNSRSEMNVSTLELGDSALYLCASSVQASGQETQYFGPGTRLLVL.

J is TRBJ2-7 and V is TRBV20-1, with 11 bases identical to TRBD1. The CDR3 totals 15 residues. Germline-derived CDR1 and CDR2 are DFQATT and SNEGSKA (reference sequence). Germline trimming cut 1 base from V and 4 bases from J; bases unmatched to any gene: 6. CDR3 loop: CSARAEGQGVYEQYF. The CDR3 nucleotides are TGCAGTGCTAGAGCCGAGGGACAGGGGGTATACGAGCAGTACTTC.